These 28 T cell receptor beta chains originate from one sample sequenced in a study of control samples from healthy donors and cancer patients (dated by TCRdb to the early 2020s). The library was prepared using the immunoSEQ multiplex PCR assay. Not all clones reach the TCRdb copy of this immuneACCESS table, which keeps in-frame sequences only. Checked studies attribute under half of the gap to unresolved V genes and leave the rest unexplained. Here the sample has about 170,000 clones; just over 85% occur a single time. Jointly, the top ten make up around 5% of the sample. Sequenced material: blood. Every receptor here comes from a woman younger than 45 in good health.

The chain is built from TRBV5-1 and TRBJ2-1, with a weak D call TRBD1 (6 bases). Trimming cost V 4 bases and J 1 base, with 15 bases left between them. Germline V CDR1 and CDR2: SGHRS, YFSETQ. The CDR3 is 16 amino acids. The CDR3 loop is CASSPTGTSSYNEQFF. DNA for the CDR3: TGCGCCAGCAGCCCAACCGGGACATCTTCCTACAATGAGCAGTTCTTC.

The genes are TRBV6-6 and TRBJ1-6, with 8 bases that match TRBD1. The CDR3 is 14 amino acids. V lost 6 bases and J lost 9; bases outside the gene matches: 7. Germline CDR1 reads MNHNY; CDR2 reads SVGAGI (reference sequence). CDR3 in DNA: TGTGCCAGCAGCAACAGGGGGGAAGCTTCACCCCTCCACTTT. Encoded protein: CASSNRGEASPLHF.

V gene TRBV9 combines with J gene TRBJ2-2; D remains ambiguous. This CDR3 has 12 residues. The V and J ends lost 1 base and 4 bases respectively, with 2 bases between them. Germline V gene sequence: CDR1 SGDLS, CDR2 YYNGEE. The CDR3 spells CASSVTTGELFF. In DNA, the CDR3 is TGTGCCAGCAGCGTAACCACCGGGGAGCTGTTTTTT.

The rearrangement uses TRBV7-9 and TRBJ1-2; TRBD1 matches 9 bases. The CDR3 is 14 amino acids. The J segment lost 8 bases and the V segment lost 5 bases, leaving 9 bases of the junction unmatched. From germline, CDR1 is SEHNR and CDR2 FQNEAQ (reference sequence). The CDR3 loop is CASSPGGQGRGYTF. The CDR3 DNA follows: TGTGCCAGCAGCCCCGGGGGACAGGGAAGGGGCTACACCTTC.

This clone was counted a single time. CDR3 bases: TGTGCCAGCAAGGAACAGGGGGGGATGAACACTGAAGCTTTCTTT. Amino acids: CASKEQGGMNTEAFF. The V and J genes are TRBV25-1 and TRBJ1-1; TRBD1 aligns across 8 bases. Losses at the gene ends were 7 bases for V and 0 bases for J; bases not matched to a gene: 7. Germline values: CDR1 MGHDK, CDR2 SYGVNS. The CDR3 length is 15 residues.

The table lists this clone with a few counts. J is TRBJ1-1 and V is TRBV5-1; 11 bases fit TRBD1. The CDR3 is 14 residues long. V lost 0 bases and J lost 8; bases outside the gene matches: 3. Germline V gene sequence: CDR1 SGHRS, CDR2 YFSETQ. The CDR3 is CASSLEGQGDEAFF. The CDR3 bases are TGCGCCAGCAGCTTGGAGGGACAGGGGGACGAAGCTTTCTTT.

The chain couples TRBV19 to TRBJ1-5; 7 bases agree with TRBD1. V gave up 7 bases and J gave up 7 bases; unmatched junction bases: 16. Germline values: CDR1 LNHDA, CDR2 SQIVND (reference sequence). The CDR3 spans 16 residues. CDR3 in DNA: TGTGCCAGTACGCCCGCCCCGGGACAGCCAGGCCAGCCCCAGCATTTT. Protein: CASTPAPGQPGQPQHF.

This clone has a single count. This chain joins TRBV12-3 or TRBV12-4 and TRBJ2-7; D not certain. Trimming stripped 3 bases from V and 6 bases from J, with 9 bases between. The CDR3 covers 12 residues. CDR3: CASSLGLGEQYF. CDR3 bases: TGTGCCAGCAGTTTGGGTCTGGGCGAGCAGTACTTC.

The gene calls are TRBV6-6 and TRBJ1-5; no reliable D call. V dropped 2 bases and J dropped 3 bases, with 8 bases sitting between them. Germline V gene data show CDR1 as MNHNY and CDR2 as SVGAGI (reference sequence). CDR3 size: 14 residues. The CDR3 bases are TGTGCCAGCAGTTACGGTCAGCTCAATCAGCCCCAGCATTTT. Translating gives CASSYGQLNQPQHF.

This chain uses TRBV28 with TRBJ2-5, with D perhaps TRBD2 (5 bases). This CDR3 spans 15 amino acids. The V and J ends lost 6 bases and 0 bases respectively, with 14 bases between them. Germline V CDR1 and CDR2: MDHEN, SYDVKM. In DNA, the CDR3 is TGTGCCAGCAGCCCCGCGGGCTGGTACCAAGAGACCCAGTACTTC. Translated: CASSPAGWYQETQYF.

This clone was detected many times. The chain couples TRBV30 to TRBJ1-1; no reliable D call. Germline V gene lookup returns CDR1 GTSNPN and CDR2 SVGIG (reference sequence). This CDR3 spans 13 amino acids. V lost 4 bases, J lost 1 base, and 10 bases lay in between. Written as DNA, the CDR3 is TGTGCCTGGACTCTTGGGAAGAACACTGAAGCTTTCTTT. Residues: CAWTLGKNTEAFF.

In its sample, this clone was seen once. V and J are TRBV7-2 and TRBJ1-5; unclear D gene. Germline V gene sequence: CDR1 SGHTA, CDR2 FQGNSA. V lost 6 bases and J 5 bases, leaving 17 bases between the germline ends. The CDR3 has 15 residues. CDR3 region: CASSRRSGSDQPQHF. Written as DNA, the CDR3 is TGTGCCAGCAGTCGACGGTCGGGGTCAGATCAGCCCCAGCATTTT.

The sample holds a few counts of this clone. The chain recombines TRBV5-1 with TRBJ1-1, with D uncertain. This CDR3 region has 14 residues. Deletions cut 1 base from V and 5 bases from J, with 12 bases between. Germline CDR1 SGHRS, CDR2 YFSETQ. CDR3 sequence (DNA): TGCGCCAGCAGCTTGTACGGGGAAGGGACTGAAGCTTTCTTT. It codes for CASSLYGEGTEAFF.

The count of this clone is one. This rearrangement joins TRBV29-1 to TRBJ1-1; D uncertain. The CDR3 covers 10 residues. Germline CDR1 and CDR2: SQVTM and ANQGSEA. V was cut by 2 bases and J by 7 bases, with 5 bases left in between. CDR3 amino acids: CSVEQNEAFF. The CDR3 region has the DNA TGCAGCGTTGAACAAAATGAAGCTTTCTTT.

The V call is TRBV9, the J call TRBJ2-5, with TRBD2 matching over 9 bases. The length of the CDR3 is 21 residues. Germline V lookup: CDR1 SGDLS, CDR2 YYNGEE. J lost 2 bases, V lost 0 bases, and 20 bases had no gene match. CDR3 sequence: CASSVVGFSGGSLMGQETQYF. CDR3 nucleotides: TGTGCCAGCAGCGTAGTTGGGTTCAGCGGGGGGTCTCTCATGGGGCAAGAGACCCAGTACTTC.

A single count supports this clone. The chain is built from TRBV11-2 and TRBJ2-1; possibly TRBD2 for D (6 bases). The V gene's germline CDR1 is SGHAT and CDR2 FQNNGV. CDR3 length equals 15 residues. V was clipped by 3 bases and J by 5 bases, with 14 bases between them. As DNA, the CDR3 is TGTGCCAGCAGCTTCACGCTAGCGCAGAACAATGAGCAGTTCTTC. Translating gives CASSFTLAQNNEQFF.

The sample holds one count of this clone. V gene TRBV27 combines with J gene TRBJ2-7; D possibly matches TRBD1 or TRBD2 (5 bases each). Germline loops: CDR1 MNHEY, CDR2 SMNVEV (reference sequence). The V and J ends lost 4 bases and 0 bases respectively, with 13 bases between them. This CDR3 has 15 amino acids. CDR3 region: CASSYRDGASYEQYF. The CDR3 nucleotides read TGTGCCAGCAGTTACCGGGACGGGGCCTCCTACGAGCAGTACTTC.

The DNA of the CDR3 is TGTGCCAGCAGTGACACTGGGACGGGAGGGCGCGATGAGCAGTTCTTC. This sequence encodes CASSDTGTGGRDEQFF. V gene TRBV25-1 combines with J gene TRBJ2-1, with 8 bases matching TRBD2. The germline V gene has CDR1 MGHDK and CDR2 SYGVNS. CDR3 length equals 16 residues. The V segment lost 3 bases and the J segment 8 bases; nucleotides outside the gene matches: 12.

This rearrangement joins TRBV4-1 to TRBJ1-6, with unresolved D. Germline V lookup: CDR1 MGHRA, CDR2 YSYEKL. CDR3 size: 17 residues. V gave up 2 bases and J gave up 10 bases, with 21 bases separating them. DNA of the CDR3: TGCGCCAGCAGCCAAAAAACCGGGTCCTCTAATGGCTCACCCCTCCACTTT. Translating gives CASSQKTGSSNGSPLHF.

This chain uses TRBV4-2 with TRBJ2-6; TRBD2 aligns across 8 bases. Looked up from germline, CDR1 is LGHNA and CDR2 is YNFKEQ. Unmatched junction bases numbered 13, after V lost 6 bases and J lost 0 bases. CDR3 length: 19 amino acids. CDR3 nucleotides: TGTGCCAGCAGAGGGGAAACTAGCGGCCCGAGCTCTGGGGCCAACGTCCTGACTTTC. Encoded protein: CASRGETSGPSSGANVLTF.

The sample holds one count of this clone. This chain joins TRBV7-9 and TRBJ2-5, with a tentative D call TRBD1 (5 bases). V was trimmed by 1 base and J by 6 bases, leaving 15 bases between them. The CDR3 has 15 residues. Per germline, CDR1 SEHNR and CDR2 FQNEAQ (reference sequence). The DNA of the CDR3 is TGTGCCAGCAGCTTAGGGCAGGGCAATTTAAAGACCCAGTACTTC. This gives the protein CASSLGQGNLKTQYF.

This chain uses TRBV29-1 with TRBJ2-1; 9 bases agree with TRBD2. Germline V gene lookup returns CDR1 SQVTM and CDR2 ANQGSEA. Trimming took 5 bases from V and 7 from J; bases not matched to a gene: 9. The CDR3 covers 14 residues. The CDR3 nucleotides read TGCAGCGTTTGGGGCGGGAGGGCTTCAAATGAGCAGTTCTTC. Translating gives CSVWGGRASNEQFF.

This chain connects TRBV27 to TRBJ2-7, with D possibly matching TRBD2 (6 bases). CDR3 length: 13 residues. CDR1 and CDR2 (germline): MNHEY, SMNVEV (reference sequence). The ends were cut back, 6 bases at V and 4 bases at J, with 13 bases in the middle. The CDR3 DNA is TGTGCCAGCAGACCCACCGGGGGATACGAGCAGTACTTC. Translation gives CASRPTGGYEQYF.

The J gene is TRBJ2-3, the V gene TRBV6-5; D may be TRBD2 (7 bases). CDR3 length: 15 residues. The germline V gene has CDR1 MNHEY and CDR2 SVGAGI. Trimming left V 8 bases short and J 2 bases short, with 17 bases between. The DNA of the CDR3 is TGTGCCAGCGTACAGTCGGCGGGGGCCACAGATACGCAGTATTTT. Translation gives CASVQSAGATDTQYF.

The count of this clone is one. V usage is TRBV11-2 and J usage is TRBJ2-3; D gene uncertain. The V gene lost 1 base and the J gene lost 3 bases, with 5 bases spanning the gap. Per germline, CDR1 SGHAT and CDR2 FQNNGV. This CDR3 contains 13 residues. The CDR3 loop is CASSLGPTDTQYF. CDR3 bases: TGTGCCAGCAGCTTAGGGCCGACAGATACGCAGTATTTT.

The chain employs TRBV27 and TRBJ1-5; 9 bases are shared with TRBD1. With V trimmed by 2 bases and J by 1 base, 6 bases remained unmatched. This CDR3 is 17 amino acids long. The germline V gene encodes CDR1 MNHEY and CDR2 SMNVEV (reference sequence). Here the CDR3 reads CASSLSWTGASNQPQHF. Written as DNA, the CDR3 is TGTGCCAGCAGTTTAAGTTGGACAGGGGCGAGCAATCAGCCCCAGCATTTT.

In this sample, this clone turned up once. The rearrangement joins TRBV5-8 to TRBJ2-4; 7 bases are a match to TRBD2. V trimming: 2 bases; J trimming: 0 bases; junction bases outside the gene matches: 8. Germline CDR1 and CDR2: SGHTS and YDEGEE. The CDR3 is 17 amino acids. The CDR3 DNA follows: TGTGCCAGCAGCTTAGCTAGCGGACTTCTAGCCAAAAACATTCAGTACTTC. It encodes CASSLASGLLAKNIQYF.

The rearrangement joins TRBV25-1 to TRBJ2-1; 9 bases fit TRBD1. The V and J ends lost 2 bases and 7 bases, in that order; junction bases with no gene match: 3. The CDR3 loop spans 14 amino acids. In germline, CDR1 is MGHDK, CDR2 SYGVNS. The CDR3 DNA sequence: TGTGCCAGCAGTGAAATGACAGGGGGGAATGAGCAGTTCTTC. Translation: CASSEMTGGNEQFF.